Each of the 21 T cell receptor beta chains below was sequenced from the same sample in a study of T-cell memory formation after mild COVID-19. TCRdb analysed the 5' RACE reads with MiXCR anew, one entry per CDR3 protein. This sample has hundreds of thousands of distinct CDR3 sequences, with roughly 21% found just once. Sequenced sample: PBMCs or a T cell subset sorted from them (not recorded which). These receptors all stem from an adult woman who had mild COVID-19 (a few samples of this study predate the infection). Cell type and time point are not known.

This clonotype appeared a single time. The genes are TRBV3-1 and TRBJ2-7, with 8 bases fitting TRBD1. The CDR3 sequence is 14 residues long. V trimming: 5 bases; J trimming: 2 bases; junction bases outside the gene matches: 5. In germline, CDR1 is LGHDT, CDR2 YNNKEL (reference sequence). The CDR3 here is CASSGGQVAYEQYF. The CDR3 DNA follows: TGTGCCAGCAGCGGGGGACAGGTTGCCTACGAGCAGTACTTC.

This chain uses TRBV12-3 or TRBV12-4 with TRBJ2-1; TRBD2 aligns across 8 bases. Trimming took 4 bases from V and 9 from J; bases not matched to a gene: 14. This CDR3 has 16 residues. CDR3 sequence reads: CASSSGTSLHAIEQFF. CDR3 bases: TGTGCCAGCAGTTCCGGGACTAGTCTTCACGCGATTGAGCAGTTCTTC.

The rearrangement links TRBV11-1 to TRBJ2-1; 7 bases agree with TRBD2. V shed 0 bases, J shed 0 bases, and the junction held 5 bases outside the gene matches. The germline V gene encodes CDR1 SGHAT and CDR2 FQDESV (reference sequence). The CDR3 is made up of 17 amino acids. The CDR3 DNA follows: TGTGCCAGCAGCTTAGCGGGAGGGATGAGCTCCTACAATGAGCAGTTCTTC. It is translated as CASSLAGGMSSYNEQFF.

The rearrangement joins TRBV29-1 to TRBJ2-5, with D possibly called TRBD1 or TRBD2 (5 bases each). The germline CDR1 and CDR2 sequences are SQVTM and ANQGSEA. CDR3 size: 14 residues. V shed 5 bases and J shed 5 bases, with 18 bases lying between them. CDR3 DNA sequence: TGCAGCGTTATACGGGACCCCCGCCAGGAGACCCAGTACTTC. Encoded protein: CSVIRDPRQETQYF.

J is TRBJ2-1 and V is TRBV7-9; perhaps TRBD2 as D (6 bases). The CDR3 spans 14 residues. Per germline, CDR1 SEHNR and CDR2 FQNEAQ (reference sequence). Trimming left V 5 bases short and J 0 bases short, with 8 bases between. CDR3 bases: TGTGCCAGCAGCCGGGAGAGCTCCTACAATGAGCAGTTCTTC. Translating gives CASSRESSYNEQFF. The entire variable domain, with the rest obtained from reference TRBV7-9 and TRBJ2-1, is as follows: DTGVSQNPRHKITKRGQNVTFRCDPISEHNRLYWYRQTLGQGPEFLTYFQNEAQLEKSRLLSDRFSAERPKGSFSTLEIQRTEQGDSAMYLCASSRESSYNEQFFGPGTRLTVL.

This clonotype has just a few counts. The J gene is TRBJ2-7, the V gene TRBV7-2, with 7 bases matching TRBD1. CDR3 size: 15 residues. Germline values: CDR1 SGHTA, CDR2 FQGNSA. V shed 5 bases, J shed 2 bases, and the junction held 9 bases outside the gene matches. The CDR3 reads CASSPHLGQAYEQYF. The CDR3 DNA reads TGTGCCAGCAGCCCCCACCTTGGACAGGCCTACGAGCAGTACTTC.

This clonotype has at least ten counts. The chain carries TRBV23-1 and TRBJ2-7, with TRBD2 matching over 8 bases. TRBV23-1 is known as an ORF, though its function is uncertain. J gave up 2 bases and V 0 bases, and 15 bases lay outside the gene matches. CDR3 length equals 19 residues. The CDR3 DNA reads TGCGCCAGCAGTCAATCGGACGGGATGATAGCGGGGATTGCCTACGAGCAGTACTTC. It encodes CASSQSDGMIAGIAYEQYF.

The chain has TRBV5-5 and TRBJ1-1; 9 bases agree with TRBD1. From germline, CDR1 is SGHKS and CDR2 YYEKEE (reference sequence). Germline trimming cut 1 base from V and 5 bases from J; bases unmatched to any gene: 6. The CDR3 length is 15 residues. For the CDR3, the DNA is TGTGCCAGCAGCTTGTTACAGGGGGCGAGGACTGAAGCTTTCTTT. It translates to CASSLLQGARTEAFF.

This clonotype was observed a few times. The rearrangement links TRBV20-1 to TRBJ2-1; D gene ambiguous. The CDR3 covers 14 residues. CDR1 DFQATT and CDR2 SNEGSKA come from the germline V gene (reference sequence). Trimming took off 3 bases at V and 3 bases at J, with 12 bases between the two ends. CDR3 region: CSASRQLIYNEQFF. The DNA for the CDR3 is TGCAGTGCTAGCAGACAACTTATCTACAATGAGCAGTTCTTC.

Here the CDR3 DNA reads TGTGCCAGCAGCCCTCGGGATAATTCACCCCTCCACTTT. Protein: CASSPRDNSPLHF. The rearrangement joins TRBV3-1 to TRBJ1-6; no definite D call. The CDR3 contains 13 residues. Trimming removed 4 bases from V and 5 bases from J, with 6 bases in between. CDR1 is LGHDT, CDR2 YNNKEL, per germline (reference sequence).

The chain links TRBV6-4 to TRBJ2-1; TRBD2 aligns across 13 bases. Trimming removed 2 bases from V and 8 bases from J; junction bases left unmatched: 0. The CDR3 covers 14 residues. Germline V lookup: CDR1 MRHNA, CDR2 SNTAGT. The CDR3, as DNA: TGTGCCAGCAGTGACGGACTAGCGGGAGATGAGCAGTTCTTC. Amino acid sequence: CASSDGLAGDEQFF.

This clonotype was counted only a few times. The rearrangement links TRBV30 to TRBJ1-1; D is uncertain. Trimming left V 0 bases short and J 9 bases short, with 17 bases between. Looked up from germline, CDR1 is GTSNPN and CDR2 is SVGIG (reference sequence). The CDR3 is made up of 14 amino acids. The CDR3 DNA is TGTGCCTGGAGTGTACACCTAATGGGCGTCAAAGCTTTCTTT. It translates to CAWSVHLMGVKAFF.

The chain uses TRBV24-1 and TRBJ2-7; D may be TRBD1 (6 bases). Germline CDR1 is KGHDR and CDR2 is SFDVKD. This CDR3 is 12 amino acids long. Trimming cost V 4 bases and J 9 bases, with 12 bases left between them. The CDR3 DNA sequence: TGTGCCACCAGTGACCCCCAGGGGATGCAGTACTTC. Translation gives CATSDPQGMQYF.

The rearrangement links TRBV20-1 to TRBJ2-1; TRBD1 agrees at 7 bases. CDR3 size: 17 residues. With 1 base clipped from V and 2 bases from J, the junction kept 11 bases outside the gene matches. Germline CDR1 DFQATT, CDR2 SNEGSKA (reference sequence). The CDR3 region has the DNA TGCAGTGCTAGAGCCCCGACAGGGAAATCTGCCTACAATGAGCAGTTCTTC. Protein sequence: CSARAPTGKSAYNEQFF.

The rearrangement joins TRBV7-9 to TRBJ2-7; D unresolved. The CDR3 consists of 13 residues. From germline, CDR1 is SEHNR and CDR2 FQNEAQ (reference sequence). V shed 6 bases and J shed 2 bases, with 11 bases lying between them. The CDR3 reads CASRHLSTYEQYF. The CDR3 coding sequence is TGTGCCAGCAGACACCTTTCGACCTACGAGCAGTACTTC.

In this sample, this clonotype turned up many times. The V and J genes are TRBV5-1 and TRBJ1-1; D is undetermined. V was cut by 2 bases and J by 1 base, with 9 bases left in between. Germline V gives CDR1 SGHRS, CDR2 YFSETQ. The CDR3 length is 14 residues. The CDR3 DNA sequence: TGCGCCAGCAGCTTTGGAGCAGCGAACACTGAAGCTTTCTTT. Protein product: CASSFGAANTEAFF.

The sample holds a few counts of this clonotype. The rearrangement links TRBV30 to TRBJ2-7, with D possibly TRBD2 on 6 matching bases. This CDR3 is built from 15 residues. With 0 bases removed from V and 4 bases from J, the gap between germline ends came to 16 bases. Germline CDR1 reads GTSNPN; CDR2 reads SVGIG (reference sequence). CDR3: CAWSVGVVAAYEQYF. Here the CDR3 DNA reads TGTGCCTGGAGTGTAGGGGTCGTAGCGGCTTACGAGCAGTACTTC. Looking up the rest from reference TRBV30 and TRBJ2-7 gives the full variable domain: SQTIHQWPATLVQPVGSPLSLECTVEGTSNPNLYWYRQAAGRGLQLLFYSVGIGQISSEVPQNLSASRPQDRQFILSSKKLLLSDSGFYLCAWSVGVVAAYEQYFGPGTRLTVT.

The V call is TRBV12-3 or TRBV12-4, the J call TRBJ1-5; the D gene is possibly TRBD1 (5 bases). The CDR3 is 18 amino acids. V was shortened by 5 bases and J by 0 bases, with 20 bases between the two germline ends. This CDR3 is CASSIGTLRGLSNQPQHF. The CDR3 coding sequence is TGTGCCAGCAGTATAGGGACGCTTAGGGGCCTTAGCAATCAGCCCCAGCATTTT.

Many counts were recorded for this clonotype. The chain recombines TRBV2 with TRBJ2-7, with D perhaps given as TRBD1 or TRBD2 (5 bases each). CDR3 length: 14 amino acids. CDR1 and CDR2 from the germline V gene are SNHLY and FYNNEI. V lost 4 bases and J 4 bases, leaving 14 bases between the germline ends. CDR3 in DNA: TGTGCCAGCAGTGGGGGGAAAAGTGGGTACGAGCAGTACTTC. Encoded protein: CASSGGKSGYEQYF.

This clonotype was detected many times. The CDR3 here is CASSLTGQGLAHTDTQYF. The CDR3 DNA reads as TGTGCCAGCAGCTTAACGGGACAGGGACTCGCCCACACAGATACGCAGTATTTT. V and J are TRBV7-3 and TRBJ2-3; 9 bases are shared with TRBD1. There are 18 residues in the CDR3. V lost 0 bases and J lost 2; bases outside the gene matches: 9. Per the germline V gene, CDR1 is SGHTA and CDR2 is FQGTGA. The variable domain in full, completed from reference TRBV7-3 and TRBJ2-3, reads GAGVSQTPSNKVTEKGKYVELRCDPISGHTALYWYRQSLGQGPEFLIYFQGTGAADDSGLPNDRFFAVRPEGSVSTLKIQRTERGDSAVYLCASSLTGQGLAHTDTQYFGPGTRLTVL.

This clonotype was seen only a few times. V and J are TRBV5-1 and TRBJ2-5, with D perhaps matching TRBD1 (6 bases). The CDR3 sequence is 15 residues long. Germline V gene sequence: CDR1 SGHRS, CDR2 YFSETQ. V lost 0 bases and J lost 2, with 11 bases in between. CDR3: CASSLGTAQQETQYF. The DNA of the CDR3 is TGCGCCAGCAGCTTGGGGACAGCTCAACAAGAGACCCAGTACTTC.